This T cell receptor beta chain was retrieved from a study of T cell changes during pregnancy in multiple sclerosis. V shed 1 base and J 3 bases; nucleotides not matched to a gene: 2. This CDR3 is 16 amino acids long. From germline, CDR1 is LNHDA and CDR2 SQIVND (reference sequence). This table comes from immunoSEQ multiplex PCR, and its TCRdb copy is limited to in-frame clones, with some not included. This table holds tens of thousands of clones, 88% found once. This receptor was taken from a female donor with multiple sclerosis, enrolled in a pregnancy study. Sequenced material: CD4+ T cells from peripheral blood mononuclear cells, taken before pregnancy. V gene TRBV19 combines with J gene TRBJ2-3, with 12 bases identical to TRBD2. CDR3 residues: CASSIVTSGSTDTQYF. In DNA form, the CDR3 reads TGTGCCAGTAGTATAGTGACTAGCGGGAGTACAGATACGCAGTATTTT. Together with reference TRBV19 and TRBJ2-3, the CDR3 gives the full variable domain: DGGITQSPKYLFRKEGQNVTLSCEQNLNHDAMYWYRQDPGQGLRLIYYSQIVNDFQKGDIAEGYSVSREKKESFPLTVTSAQKNPTAFYLCASSIVTSGSTDTQYFGPGTRLTVL.